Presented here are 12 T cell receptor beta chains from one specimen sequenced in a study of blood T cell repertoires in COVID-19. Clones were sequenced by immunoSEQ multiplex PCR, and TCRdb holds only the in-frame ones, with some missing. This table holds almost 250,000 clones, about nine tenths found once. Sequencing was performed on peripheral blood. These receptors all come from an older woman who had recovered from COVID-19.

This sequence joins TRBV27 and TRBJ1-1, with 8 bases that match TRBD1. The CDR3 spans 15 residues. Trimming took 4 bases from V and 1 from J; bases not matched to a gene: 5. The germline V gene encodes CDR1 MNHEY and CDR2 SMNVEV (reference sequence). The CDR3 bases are TGTGCCAGCAGTTGGGGGACAGGTGGGAACACTGAAGCTTTCTTT. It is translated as CASSWGTGGNTEAFF.

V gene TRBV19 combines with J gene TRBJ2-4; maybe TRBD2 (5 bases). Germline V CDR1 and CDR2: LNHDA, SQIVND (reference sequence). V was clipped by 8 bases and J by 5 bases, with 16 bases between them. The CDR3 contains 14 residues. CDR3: CASQAWGSENIQYF. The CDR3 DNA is TGTGCCAGTCAGGCGTGGGGTAGCGAAAACATTCAGTACTTC.

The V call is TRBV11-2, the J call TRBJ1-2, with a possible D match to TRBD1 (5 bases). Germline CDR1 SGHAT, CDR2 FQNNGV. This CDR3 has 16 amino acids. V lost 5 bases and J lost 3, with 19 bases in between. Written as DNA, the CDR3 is TGTGCCAGCAGCCCTAGATTCCGGGGGTGGGACTATGGCTACACCTTC. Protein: CASSPRFRGWDYGYTF.

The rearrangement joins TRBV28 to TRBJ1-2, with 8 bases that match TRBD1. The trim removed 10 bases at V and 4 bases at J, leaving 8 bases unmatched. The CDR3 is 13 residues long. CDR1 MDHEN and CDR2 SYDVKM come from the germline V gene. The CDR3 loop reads CATDRGAVYGYTF. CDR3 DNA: TGTGCCACAGACAGGGGAGCCGTCTATGGCTACACCTTC.

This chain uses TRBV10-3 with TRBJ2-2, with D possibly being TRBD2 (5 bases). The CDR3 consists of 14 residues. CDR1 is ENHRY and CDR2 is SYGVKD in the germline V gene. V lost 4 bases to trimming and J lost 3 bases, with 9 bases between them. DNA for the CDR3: TGTGCCATCAGTGCAGGACTCGACACCGGGGAGCTGTTTTTT. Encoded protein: CAISAGLDTGELFF.

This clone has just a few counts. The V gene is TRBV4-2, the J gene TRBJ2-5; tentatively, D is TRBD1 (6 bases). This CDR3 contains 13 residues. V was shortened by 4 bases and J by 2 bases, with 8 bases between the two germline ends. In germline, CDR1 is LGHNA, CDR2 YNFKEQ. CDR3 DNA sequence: TGTGCCAGCAGCCCCGGACAGCAAGAGACCCAGTACTTC. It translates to CASSPGQQETQYF.

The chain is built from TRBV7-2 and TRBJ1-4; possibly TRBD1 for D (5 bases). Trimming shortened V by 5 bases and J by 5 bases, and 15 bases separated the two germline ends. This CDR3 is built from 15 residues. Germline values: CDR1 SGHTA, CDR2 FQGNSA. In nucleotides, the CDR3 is TGTGCCAGCAGCCCCTGGGGGGGAGGAAATGAAAAACTGTTTTTT. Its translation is CASSPWGGGNEKLFF.

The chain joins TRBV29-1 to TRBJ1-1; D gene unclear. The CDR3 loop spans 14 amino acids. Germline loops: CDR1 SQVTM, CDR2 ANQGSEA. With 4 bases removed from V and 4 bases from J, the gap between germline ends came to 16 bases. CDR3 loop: CSVVLRYPGTEAFF. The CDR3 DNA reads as TGCAGCGTTGTATTACGGTATCCCGGCACTGAAGCTTTCTTT. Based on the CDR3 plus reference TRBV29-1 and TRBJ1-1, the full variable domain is SAVISQKPSRDICQRGTSLTIQCQVDSQVTMMFWYRQQPGQSLTLIATANQGSEATYESGFVIDKFPISRPNLTFSTLTVSNMSPEDSSIYLCSVVLRYPGTEAFFGQGTRLTVV.

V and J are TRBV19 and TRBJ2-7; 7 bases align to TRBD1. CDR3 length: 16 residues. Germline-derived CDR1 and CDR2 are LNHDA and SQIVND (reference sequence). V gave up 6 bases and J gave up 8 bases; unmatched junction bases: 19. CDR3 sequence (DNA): TGTGCCAGTAGCATTCTTTCCGGACAGGTCTACGGACAGCAGTACTTC. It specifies CASSILSGQVYGQQYF.

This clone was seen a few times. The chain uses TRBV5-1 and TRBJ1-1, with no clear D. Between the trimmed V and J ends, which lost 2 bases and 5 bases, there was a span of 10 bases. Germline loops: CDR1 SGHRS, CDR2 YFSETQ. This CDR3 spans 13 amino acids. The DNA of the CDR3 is TGCGCCAGCAGCTTTGATCTGGCAACTGAAGCTTTCTTT. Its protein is CASSFDLATEAFF.

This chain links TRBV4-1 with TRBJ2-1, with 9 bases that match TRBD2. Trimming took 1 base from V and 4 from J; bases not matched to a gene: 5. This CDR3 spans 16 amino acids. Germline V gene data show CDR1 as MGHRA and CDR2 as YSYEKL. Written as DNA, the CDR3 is TGCGCCAGCAGCCAAGCCGCGCGGGGGGGTTACAATGAGCAGTTCTTC. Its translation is CASSQAARGGYNEQFF.

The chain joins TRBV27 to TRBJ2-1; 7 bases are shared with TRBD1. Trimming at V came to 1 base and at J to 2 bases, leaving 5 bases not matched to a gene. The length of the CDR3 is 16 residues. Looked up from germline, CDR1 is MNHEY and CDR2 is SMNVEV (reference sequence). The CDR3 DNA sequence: TGTGCCAGCAGTTTATTACAGGGGTTAACCTACAATGAGCAGTTCTTC. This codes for CASSLLQGLTYNEQFF.